This TCR beta chain originates from a study of OX40 agonist ivuxolimab in advanced cancers. As for the study in general: Dose-escalation subjects each had hepatocellular carcinoma, melanoma, renal cell or head and neck cancer. Three partial responders included one hepatocellular carcinoma patient and two cutaneous melanoma patients. Study results and limitations: At doses 0.1 to 3.0 mg/kg, CD4+ and CD8+ clones expanded. The authors also found low normalized T-cell clonal expansion in some nonresponders.

There are 13 residues in the CDR3. Note on this clone: What it recognizes is unknown.

Produced via immunoSEQ multiplex PCR; TCRdb's table is partial and in-frame only. The profile shows some 140,000 clones, approximately 94% of them singletons. V gene TRBV21-1 combines with J gene TRBJ1-2; the DNA was not used to check the table's D call, TRBD1. TRBV21-1 is described as a pseudogene. The TCR was taken from an adult with an advanced solid tumor such as melanoma, head and neck, liver or kidney cancer. The source was CD4+ or CD8+ T cells sorted from blood, collected in a trial of the OX40 agonist ivuxolimab. This CDR3 reads CASSKKTGVGYTF. Here the CDR3 DNA reads TGTGCCAGCAGCAAGAAGACAGGGGTTGGCTACACCTTC.